The text below deals with one T cell receptor (beta chain). Its target is unknown. The sample belongs to a study of T-cell memory formation after mild COVID-19. For the study at large: Most TCR clusters belonged to a single donor.

5'RACE primed from the constant segment yielded TCR alpha and TCR beta cDNA libraries bearing sample barcodes and UMIs. TCRdb reprocessed the 5' RACE reads via MiXCR and lists one record per CDR3 protein. This table has over 350,000 distinct CDR3 sequences, roughly 24% appearing once. Regarding the study as a whole: Nothing confirmed that second-wave clones peaking on day 37 were specific for SARS-CoV-2.

In germline, CDR1 is SGHTA, CDR2 FQGNSA. The CDR3 is 14 residues long. Deletions cut 5 bases from V and 4 bases from J, with 13 bases between. Sequenced: PBMCs or a T cell subset sorted from them (not recorded which). The rearrangement links TRBV7-2 to TRBJ2-3, with a weak D call TRBD1 (6 bases). This receptor was identified in an adult woman who had mild COVID-19 (a few samples of this study predate the infection). Cell type and time point are not known. CDR3 residues: CASSLRDKADTQYF. DNA of the CDR3: TGTGCCAGCAGCCTCCGGGACAAGGCAGATACGCAGTATTTT.